This T cell receptor (beta chain) appears in the sequencing data of a study of a mutant IDH1 vaccine in newly diagnosed glioma. Study-level background: The first vaccination came 4-6 weeks after radiotherapy alone, or with temozolomide cycles. Week 47 marked visit V13, whereas week 35 marked visit V12.

Time point indicated: week 47, end of study. Every single dose of the vaccine, 300 ug of mutant IDH1 20-mer peptide, came with topical imiquimod. The donor cohort comprised cases of new WHO grade 3 or 4 IDH1-mutant, ATRX-lost astrocytoma. Trimming left V 0 bases short and J 6 bases short, with 13 bases between. The CDR3 is made up of 15 amino acids. Germline V gene data show CDR1 as SGHDN and CDR2 as FVKESK. Clones were sequenced by immunoSEQ multiplex PCR, and TCRdb holds only the in-frame ones, with some missing. The data hold about 50,000 clones, with approximately 84% observed a single time. About this clone itself: Its antigen is still unknown.

The sequence came from a woman aged 25 to 45 with glioma. Some clones in this sample may be carry-over from other donors' samples. This chain links TRBV14 with TRBJ2-3, with a possible D match to TRBD1 (6 bases). Specimen: PBMCs, collected from a glioma patient whose treatment included an IDH1 peptide vaccine. DNA of the CDR3: TGTGCCAGCAGCCAAGATGGGGGCCGAAGTGATACGCAGTATTTT. This encodes CASSQDGGRSDTQYF.